The 21 T cell receptor beta chains below come from one sample, sequenced in a study of blood T cell repertoires in COVID-19 (dated by TCRdb to about 2020). The library was generated by the immunoSEQ multiplex PCR assay. What TCRdb holds here is the immuneACCESS table cut down to in-frame rearrangements. Part of the clones is not present; checked against another copy, under half of the missing clones reflect an unresolved V gene, and the others are unexplained. Within this sample are around 300,000 clones, with more than 75% of them counted one time only. Roughly 1.9% of the sample rests with the top ten. The sequencing input was peripheral blood. These receptors all come from a woman in her 30s who had recovered from COVID-19.

The chain links TRBV19 to TRBJ2-1, with 8 bases lining up with TRBD2. CDR3 length equals 16 residues. The trim removed 0 bases at V and 10 bases at J, leaving 11 bases unmatched. Germline CDR1 is LNHDA and CDR2 is SQIVND (reference sequence). CDR3 sequence: CASSIDKREKGREQFF. CDR3 nucleotides: TGTGCCAGTAGTATAGATAAGCGGGAGAAGGGACGGGAGCAGTTCTTC.

This clone has just one count. This CDR3 is CAISDSGTGLYEQYF. The CDR3, as DNA: TGTGCCATCAGTGATTCCGGGACAGGGTTGTACGAGCAGTACTTC. The chain recombines TRBV10-3 with TRBJ2-7, with 9 nucleotides matching TRBD1. CDR1 is ENHRY, CDR2 SYGVKD, per germline. The CDR3 sequence is 15 residues long. V was clipped by 3 bases and J by 4 bases; unmatched bases: 7.

This sequence joins TRBV5-8 and TRBJ1-5, with unresolved D. V lost 0 bases and J 1 base, leaving 5 bases between the germline ends. The CDR3 has 14 residues. Germline V gene data show CDR1 as SGHTS and CDR2 as YDEGEE. The CDR3 sequence is CASSLDRSNQPQHF. CDR3 sequence (DNA): TGTGCCAGCAGCTTGGATAGAAGCAATCAGCCCCAGCATTTT.

This chain links TRBV30 with TRBJ1-2, with 7 bases lining up with TRBD1. CDR3 length equals 13 residues. Germline V lookup: CDR1 GTSNPN, CDR2 SVGIG (reference sequence). With 2 bases clipped from V and 6 bases from J, the junction kept 6 bases outside the gene matches. The CDR3 region is CAWSSTGVNGYTF. The CDR3 nucleotides read TGTGCCTGGAGTTCTACAGGGGTGAATGGCTACACCTTC.

A single count supports this clone. This chain uses TRBV10-3 with TRBJ2-5, with 7 bases matching TRBD1. Looked up from germline, CDR1 is ENHRY and CDR2 is SYGVKD. The CDR3 covers 13 residues. V trimming: 5 bases; J trimming: 1 base; junction bases outside the gene matches: 1. This CDR3 is CAISRQGQETQYF. The DNA for the CDR3 is TGTGCCATCAGTAGACAGGGCCAAGAGACCCAGTACTTC.

The chain is built from TRBV5-6 and TRBJ1-1, with D perhaps matching TRBD1 (6 bases). This CDR3 is 14 amino acids long. From germline, CDR1 is SGHDT and CDR2 YYEEEE. The V end was cut by 1 base, the J end by 5 bases, with 12 bases between. For the CDR3, the DNA is TGTGCCAGCAGCTTGCAAGGGGGACTAACTGAAGCTTTCTTT. It encodes CASSLQGGLTEAFF. The full variable domain, rest sourced from reference TRBV5-6 and TRBJ1-1, is DAGVTQSPTHLIKTRGQQVTLRCSPKSGHDTVSWYQQALGQGPQFIFQYYEEEERQRGNFPDRFSGHQFPNYSSELNVNALLLGDSALYLCASSLQGGLTEAFFGQGTRLTVV.

The genes are TRBV12-5 and TRBJ1-2, with no clear D. V lost 6 bases to trimming and J lost 5 bases, with 19 bases between them. The germline V gene encodes CDR1 LGHNT and CDR2 FRNRAP. The CDR3 is made up of 15 amino acids. The CDR3 DNA sequence: TGTGCTAGTGGCCCCGGCTGGACGCGGGTGTATGGCTACACCTTC. Translation: CASGPGWTRVYGYTF.

This sequence joins TRBV6-5 and TRBJ1-1; no clear D. CDR3 length equals 14 residues. The V and J ends lost 7 bases and 4 bases respectively, with 16 bases between them. Per germline, CDR1 MNHEY and CDR2 SVGAGI. The CDR3 sequence is CASNLEGVGTEAFF. CDR3 DNA: TGTGCCAGCAATCTAGAGGGAGTCGGCACTGAAGCTTTCTTT.

This clone is a singleton in its sample. The chain uses TRBV7-2 and TRBJ1-6; possible D gene TRBD1, 6 bases. Trimming pared 1 base from V and 9 bases from J, leaving 10 bases between. Germline CDR1 is SGHTA and CDR2 is FQGNSA. CDR3 length: 14 residues. The chain's CDR3 is CASSLGQARSPLHF. The CDR3 DNA reads TGTGCCAGCAGCTTAGGACAGGCGCGTTCACCCCTCCACTTT. The entire variable domain, with the rest obtained from reference TRBV7-2 and TRBJ1-6, is as follows: GAGVSQSPSNKVTEKGKDVELRCDPISGHTALYWYRQSLGQGLEFLIYFQGNSAPDKSGLPSDRFSAERTGGSVSTLTIQRTQQEDSAVYLCASSLGQARSPLHFGNGTRLTVT.

The chain has TRBV25-1 and TRBJ1-1; no firm D call. The CDR3 length is 16 residues. Trimming removed 4 bases at V and 5 bases at J, with 20 bases between. The V gene's germline CDR1 is MGHDK and CDR2 SYGVNS. The CDR3 DNA sequence: TGTGCCAGCAGTGCGCCGGAACGGTATCGGAGGACTGAAGCTTTCTTT. This translates into CASSAPERYRRTEAFF.

This chain uses TRBV29-1 with TRBJ2-3; TRBD1 is a possible D gene (5 bases). Germline V lookup: CDR1 SQVTM, CDR2 ANQGSEA. The CDR3 is made up of 14 amino acids. V shed 4 bases and J shed 3 bases, with 14 bases lying between them. The CDR3 loop reads CSVVLGRGTDTQYF. CDR3 nucleotides: TGCAGCGTTGTTCTGGGGCGCGGTACAGATACGCAGTATTTT.

The V gene is TRBV5-1, the J gene TRBJ2-7, with TRBD1 as a possible D gene (6 bases). CDR3 length: 16 residues. Per the germline V gene, CDR1 is SGHRS and CDR2 is YFSETQ. The ends were cut back, 5 bases at V and 3 bases at J, with 21 bases in the middle. This CDR3 reads CASREGTQVRGYEQYF. As DNA, the CDR3 is TGCGCCAGCAGAGAAGGGACACAGGTTCGGGGCTACGAGCAGTACTTC.

This rearrangement joins TRBV29-1 to TRBJ1-2; 11 bases agree with TRBD1. CDR1 and CDR2 (germline): SQVTM, ANQGSEA. This CDR3 comprises 13 residues. The trim removed 6 bases at V and 6 bases at J, leaving 6 bases unmatched. The DNA for the CDR3 is TGCAGCGTCGACGCGGGACAGGGGGATGGCTACACCTTC. Translated, it gives CSVDAGQGDGYTF.

This clone is a singleton in its sample. The rearrangement joins TRBV10-2 to TRBJ2-1; 7 bases agree with TRBD2. CDR3 length: 15 residues. The V and J ends lost 3 bases and 5 bases, in that order; junction bases with no gene match: 7. The V gene's germline CDR1 is WSHSY and CDR2 SAAADI. In DNA, the CDR3 is TGCGCCAGCAGTGACCGAGCGGGAATGCACAATGAGCAGTTCTTC. Its protein is CASSDRAGMHNEQFF.

This chain joins TRBV7-6 and TRBJ2-5; D is possibly TRBD2 (6 bases). Between the trimmed V and J ends, which lost 4 bases and 2 bases, there was a span of 14 bases. CDR3 length equals 15 residues. In germline, CDR1 is SGHVS, CDR2 FNYEAQ. The CDR3 coding sequence is TGTGCCAGCAGCTCCGAAGCGGGTCGGCAAGAGACCCAGTACTTC. Its protein is CASSSEAGRQETQYF.

The chain has TRBV27 and TRBJ2-4; D might be TRBD1 (6 bases). Germline assignment: CDR1 MNHEY and CDR2 SMNVEV (reference sequence). The CDR3 is made up of 14 amino acids. V was shortened by 3 bases and J by 6 bases, with 12 bases between the two germline ends. For the CDR3, the DNA is TGTGCCAGCAGTTTGCAGGGGTGGGGAAACATTCAGTACTTC. This gives the protein CASSLQGWGNIQYF.

The rearrangement links TRBV29-1 to TRBJ2-4, with a tentative D call TRBD2 (7 bases). The V gene's germline CDR1 is SQVTM and CDR2 ANQGSEA. The CDR3 is 16 residues long. As DNA, the CDR3 is TGCAGACAGCTAGCGGACAGCTTCTTAGCCAAAAACATTCAGTACTTC. Protein sequence: CRQLADSFLAKNIQYF.

This sequence joins TRBV27 and TRBJ1-2; D is undetermined. The CDR3 covers 11 residues. From germline, CDR1 is MNHEY and CDR2 SMNVEV (reference sequence). Between the trimmed V and J ends, which lost 6 bases and 4 bases, there was a span of 6 bases. This chain's CDR3 is CASRGLYGYTF. The CDR3 nucleotides are TGTGCCAGCAGGGGCCTCTATGGCTACACCTTC.

The count of this clone is one. The chain joins TRBV20-1 to TRBJ2-5, with D perhaps matching TRBD1 (6 bases). Germline loops: CDR1 DFQATT, CDR2 SNEGSKA (reference sequence). CDR3 size: 11 residues. V was clipped by 4 bases and J by 3 bases, with 6 bases between them. Written as DNA, the CDR3 is TGCAGTGCTAAGGGGGAAGAGACCCAGTACTTC. Its translation: CSAKGEETQYF.

This clone was recorded once. The rearrangement uses TRBV27 and TRBJ2-1, with 8 bases identical to TRBD2. The CDR3 runs to 14 residues. CDR1 and CDR2 from the germline V gene are MNHEY and SMNVEV (reference sequence). The V segment lost 4 bases and the J segment 7 bases; nucleotides outside the gene matches: 6. Written as DNA, the CDR3 is TGTGCCAGCAGTTGGGCGGGGGGTAGTAATGAGCAGTTCTTC. This encodes CASSWAGGSNEQFF.

J is TRBJ1-2 and V is TRBV9, with D unresolved. The CDR3 sequence is 14 residues long. Deletions cut 0 bases from V and 2 bases from J, with 8 bases between. Looked up from germline, CDR1 is SGDLS and CDR2 is YYNGEE. The CDR3 DNA reads TGTGCCAGCAGCGTAGCTCTGGAGAACTATGGCTACACCTTC. Residues: CASSVALENYGYTF.